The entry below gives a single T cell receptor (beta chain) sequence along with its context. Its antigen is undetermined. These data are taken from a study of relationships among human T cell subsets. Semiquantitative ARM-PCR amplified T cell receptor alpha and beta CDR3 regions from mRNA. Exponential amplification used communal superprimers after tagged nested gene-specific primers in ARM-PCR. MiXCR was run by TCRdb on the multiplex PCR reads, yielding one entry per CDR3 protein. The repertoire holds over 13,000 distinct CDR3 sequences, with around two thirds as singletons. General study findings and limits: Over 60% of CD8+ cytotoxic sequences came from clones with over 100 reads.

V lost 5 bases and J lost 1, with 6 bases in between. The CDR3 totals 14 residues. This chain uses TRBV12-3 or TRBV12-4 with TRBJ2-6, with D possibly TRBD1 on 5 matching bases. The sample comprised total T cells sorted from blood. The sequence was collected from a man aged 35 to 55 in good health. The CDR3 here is CASSQGSGANVLTF. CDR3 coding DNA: TGTGCCAGCAGTCAGGGATCTGGGGCCAACGTCCTGACTTTC.